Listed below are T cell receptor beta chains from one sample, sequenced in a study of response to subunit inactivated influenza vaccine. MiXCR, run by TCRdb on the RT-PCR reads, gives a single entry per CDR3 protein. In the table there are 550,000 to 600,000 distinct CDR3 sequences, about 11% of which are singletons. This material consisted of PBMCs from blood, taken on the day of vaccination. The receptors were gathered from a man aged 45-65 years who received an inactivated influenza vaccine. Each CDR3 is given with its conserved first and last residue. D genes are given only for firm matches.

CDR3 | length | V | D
CASSVGWEGSSEQFF | 15 | TRBV9 | TRBD2
CSVLKGGTEAFF | 12 | TRBV29-1 | NA
CASSAWDATDTQYF | 14 | TRBV9 | NA
CASSLVAAGAYGYTF | 15 | TRBV11-2 | NA
CASSPPGRWYEQYF | 14 | TRBV18 | NA
CASSAQGGGTYEQYF | 15 | TRBV12-3/TRBV12-4 | NA
CASSKVRAASNQPQHF | 16 | TRBV21-1 | NA
CASSQETSRPYGYTF | 15 | TRBV4-1 | NA
CASSQERPDEQFF | 13 | TRBV4-3 | NA
CASSHRINSGNTIYF | 15 | TRBV12-3/TRBV12-4 | NA
CASSVAGGPSDTQYF | 15 | TRBV28 | TRBD2
CASSLVHRAESSYEQYF | 17 | TRBV7-2 | NA
CASSTRTGGGGYTF | 14 | TRBV7-2 | TRBD1
CSASLAGGPIEQFF | 14 | TRBV20-1 | TRBD2
CASSLAKDSYEQYF | 14 | TRBV7-2 | NA
CASSFGGSYNSPLHF | 15 | TRBV12-3/TRBV12-4 | NA
CASSNGGTFTGELFF | 15 | TRBV28 | NA
CASTILENYGYTF | 13 | TRBV6-2/TRBV6-3 | NA
CATSREANQPQHF | 13 | TRBV15 | NA
CASRRDGIYGYTF | 13 | TRBV28 | NA
CSASSQESEQFF | 12 | TRBV20-1 | NA
CASREPTGNQETQYF | 15 | TRBV5-1 | TRBD1
CAISATENTGELFF | 14 | TRBV10-3 | NA
CACSLGNTGELFF | 13 | TRBV11-3 | NA
CASSPPQGTQYF | 12 | TRBV6-5 | NA
CASSHSTDSGNTIYF | 15 | TRBV12-3/TRBV12-4 | NA
CASSLAVQATDTQYF | 15 | TRBV5-1 | NA
CASSEAWSGTLYGYTF | 16 | TRBV2 | NA
CASSFNAWGSSYNEQFF | 17 | TRBV7-2 | NA
CASSLGALVHEQYF | 14 | TRBV5-1 | NA
CASSARTGNPRGEKLFF | 17 | TRBV14 | NA
CASSPLSGVGEQYF | 14 | TRBV18 | NA
CASSGIQGGSYEQYF | 15 | TRBV25-1 | NA
CAISEEWSPQYF | 12 | TRBV10-3 | NA
CASSYMGGREQYF | 13 | TRBV6-5 | NA
CASSWSGSYEQFF | 13 | TRBV6-2/TRBV6-3 | TRBD2
CASSPDGGNYGYTF | 14 | TRBV18 | NA
CATSRDGGQGALGDTQYF | 18 | TRBV15 | TRBD1
CSVNRDSNVDEQYF | 14 | TRBV29-1 | TRBD1
CASSLSRALYNEQFF | 15 | TRBV7-2 | NA
CASSLGTGRFTEQYF | 15 | TRBV5-5 | TRBD1
CASSPKDPVVPYSNQPQHF | 19 | TRBV27 | NA
CASSFWALGDTEAFF | 15 | TRBV5-8 | NA
CATSSRQSQETQYF | 14 | TRBV15 | NA
CSATSGRDTQYF | 12 | TRBV20-1 | TRBD2
CASTGWINTEAFF | 13 | TRBV12-3/TRBV12-4 | NA
CASSPREGLYNEQFF | 15 | TRBV9 | TRBD2
CASSYSTRSRGSYEQYF | 17 | TRBV6-2/TRBV6-3 | NA